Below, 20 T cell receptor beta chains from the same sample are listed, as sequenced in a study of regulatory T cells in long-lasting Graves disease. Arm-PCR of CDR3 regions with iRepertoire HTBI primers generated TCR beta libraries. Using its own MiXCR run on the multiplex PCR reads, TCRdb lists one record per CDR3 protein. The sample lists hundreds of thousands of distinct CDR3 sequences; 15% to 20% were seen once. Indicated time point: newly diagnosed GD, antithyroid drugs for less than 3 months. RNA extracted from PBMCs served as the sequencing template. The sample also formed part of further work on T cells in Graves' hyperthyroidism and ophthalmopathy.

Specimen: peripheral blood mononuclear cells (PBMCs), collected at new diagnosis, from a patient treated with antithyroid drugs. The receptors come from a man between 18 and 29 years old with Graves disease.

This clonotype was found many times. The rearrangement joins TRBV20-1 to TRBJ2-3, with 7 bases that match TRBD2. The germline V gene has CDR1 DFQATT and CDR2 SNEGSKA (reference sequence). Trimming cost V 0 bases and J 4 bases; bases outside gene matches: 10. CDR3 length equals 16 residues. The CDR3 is CSARDQSGIRADTQYF. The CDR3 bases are TGCAGTGCTAGAGATCAAAGCGGGATTAGGGCAGATACGCAGTATTTT.

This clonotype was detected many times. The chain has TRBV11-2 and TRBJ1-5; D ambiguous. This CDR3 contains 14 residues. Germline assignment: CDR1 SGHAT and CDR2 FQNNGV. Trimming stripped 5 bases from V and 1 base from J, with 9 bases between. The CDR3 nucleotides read TGTGCCAGCAGCCAAGATAGCAGCAATCAGCCCCAGCATTTT. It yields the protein CASSQDSSNQPQHF.

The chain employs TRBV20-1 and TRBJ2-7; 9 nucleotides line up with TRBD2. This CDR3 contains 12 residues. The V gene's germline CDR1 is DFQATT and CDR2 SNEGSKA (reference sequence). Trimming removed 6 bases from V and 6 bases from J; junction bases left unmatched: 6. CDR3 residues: CSAPGLALEQYF. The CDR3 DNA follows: TGCAGTGCACCGGGACTAGCACTCGAGCAGTACTTC.

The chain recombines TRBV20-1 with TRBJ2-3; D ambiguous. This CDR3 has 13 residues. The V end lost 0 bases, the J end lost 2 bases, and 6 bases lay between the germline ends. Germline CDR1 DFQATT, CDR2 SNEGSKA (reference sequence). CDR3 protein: CSARDRHTDTQYF. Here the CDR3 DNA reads TGCAGTGCTAGAGATCGCCACACAGATACGCAGTATTTT.

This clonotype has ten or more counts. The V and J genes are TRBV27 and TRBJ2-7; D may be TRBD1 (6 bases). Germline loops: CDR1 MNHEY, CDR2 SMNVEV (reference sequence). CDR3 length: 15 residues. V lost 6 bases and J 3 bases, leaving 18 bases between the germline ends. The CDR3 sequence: CASRPGQTDYYEQYF. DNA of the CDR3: TGTGCCAGCAGGCCGGGACAAACCGACTACTACGAGCAGTACTTC.

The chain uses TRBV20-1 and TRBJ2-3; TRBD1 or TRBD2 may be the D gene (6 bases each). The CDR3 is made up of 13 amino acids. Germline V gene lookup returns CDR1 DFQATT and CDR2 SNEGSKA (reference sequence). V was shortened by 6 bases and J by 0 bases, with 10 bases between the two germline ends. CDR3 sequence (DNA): TGCAGTGCCGCGGGACAAAGCACAGATACGCAGTATTTT. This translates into CSAAGQSTDTQYF.

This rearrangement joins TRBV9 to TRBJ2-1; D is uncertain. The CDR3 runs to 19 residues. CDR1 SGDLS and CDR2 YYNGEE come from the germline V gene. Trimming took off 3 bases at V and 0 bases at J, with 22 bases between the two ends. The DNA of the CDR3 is TGTGCCAGCAGCGGTAGCTCACTGACTCACCACAGCTCCTACAATGAGCAGTTCTTC. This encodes CASSGSSLTHHSSYNEQFF.

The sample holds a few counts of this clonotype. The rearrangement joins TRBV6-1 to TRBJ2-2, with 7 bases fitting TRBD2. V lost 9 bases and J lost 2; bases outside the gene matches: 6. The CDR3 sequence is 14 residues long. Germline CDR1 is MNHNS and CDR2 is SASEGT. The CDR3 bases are TGTGCCAGGGGCCCGGGACTAAACACCGGGGAGCTGTTTTTT. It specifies CARGPGLNTGELFF.

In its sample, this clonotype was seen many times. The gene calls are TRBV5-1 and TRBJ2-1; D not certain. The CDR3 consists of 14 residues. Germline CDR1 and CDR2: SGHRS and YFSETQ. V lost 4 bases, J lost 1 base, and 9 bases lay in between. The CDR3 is CASSPVVSYNEQFF. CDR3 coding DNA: TGCGCCAGCAGCCCTGTAGTATCCTACAATGAGCAGTTCTTC. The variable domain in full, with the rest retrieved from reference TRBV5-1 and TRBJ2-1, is KAGVTQTPRYLIKTRGQQVTLSCSPISGHRSVSWYQQTPGQGLQFLFEYFSETQRNKGNFPGRFSGRQFSNSRSEMNVSTLELGDSALYLCASSPVVSYNEQFFGPGTRLTVL.

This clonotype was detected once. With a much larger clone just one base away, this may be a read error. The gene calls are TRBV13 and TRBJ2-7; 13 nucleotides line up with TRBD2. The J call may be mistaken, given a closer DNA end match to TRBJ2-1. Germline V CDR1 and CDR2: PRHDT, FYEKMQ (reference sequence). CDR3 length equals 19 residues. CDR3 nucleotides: TGTGCCAGCAGCATCCGGACTAGCGGGAGTTCTCCCACCCGGTACGAGCAGTTCTTC. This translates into CASSIRTSGSSPTRYEQFF.

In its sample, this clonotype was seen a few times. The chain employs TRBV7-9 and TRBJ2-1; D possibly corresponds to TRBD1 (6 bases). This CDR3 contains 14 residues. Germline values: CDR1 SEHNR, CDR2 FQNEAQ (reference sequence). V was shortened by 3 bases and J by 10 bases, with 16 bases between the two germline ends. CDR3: CASSFGPGADEQFF. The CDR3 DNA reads TGTGCCAGCAGCTTTGGGCCAGGGGCAGACGAGCAGTTCTTC.

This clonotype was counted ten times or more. CDR3 residues: CASGLAIACQAVAYGCETQYF. The CDR3 DNA reads TGTGCTAGTGGTTTGGCCATCGCTTGTCAGGCCGTTGCTTATGGATGTGAGACCCAGTACTTC. This chain links TRBV12-5 with TRBJ2-5; D is undetermined. The V end was cut by 1 base, the J end by 5 bases, with 32 bases between. The germline V gene has CDR1 LGHNT and CDR2 FRNRAP. The CDR3 has 21 amino acids.

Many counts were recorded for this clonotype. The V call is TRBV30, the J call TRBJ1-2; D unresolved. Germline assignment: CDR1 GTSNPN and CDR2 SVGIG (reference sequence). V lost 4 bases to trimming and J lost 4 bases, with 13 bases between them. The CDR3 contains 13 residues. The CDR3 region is CAWTPGRGYGYTF. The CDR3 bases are TGTGCCTGGACCCCAGGAAGAGGCTATGGCTACACCTTC.

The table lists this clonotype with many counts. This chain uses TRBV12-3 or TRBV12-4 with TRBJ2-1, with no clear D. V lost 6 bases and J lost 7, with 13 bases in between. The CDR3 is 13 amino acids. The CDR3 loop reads CASSLYEANEQFF. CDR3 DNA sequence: TGTGCCAGCAGCCTATACGAAGCGAATGAGCAGTTCTTC.

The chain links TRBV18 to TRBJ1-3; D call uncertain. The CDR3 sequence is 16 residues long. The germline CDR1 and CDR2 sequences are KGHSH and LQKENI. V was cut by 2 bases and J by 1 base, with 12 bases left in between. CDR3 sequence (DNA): TGTGCCAGCTCACCATCGCTCGCGGGTTCTGGAAACACCATATATTTT. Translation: CASSPSLAGSGNTIYF.

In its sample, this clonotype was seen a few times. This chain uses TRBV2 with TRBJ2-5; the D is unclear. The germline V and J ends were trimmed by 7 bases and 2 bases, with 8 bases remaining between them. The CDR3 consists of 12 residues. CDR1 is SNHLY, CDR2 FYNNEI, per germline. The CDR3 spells CASISGQETQYF. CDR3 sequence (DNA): TGTGCCAGCATCTCCGGACAAGAGACCCAGTACTTC.

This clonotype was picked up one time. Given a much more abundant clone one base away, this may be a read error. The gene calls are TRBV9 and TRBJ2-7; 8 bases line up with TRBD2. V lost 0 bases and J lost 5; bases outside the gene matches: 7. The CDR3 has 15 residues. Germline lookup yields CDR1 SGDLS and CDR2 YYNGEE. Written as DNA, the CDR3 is TGTGCCAGCAGCGTAGCTAGCGGGTCCTTCCACGAGCAGTACTTC. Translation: CASSVASGSFHEQYF.

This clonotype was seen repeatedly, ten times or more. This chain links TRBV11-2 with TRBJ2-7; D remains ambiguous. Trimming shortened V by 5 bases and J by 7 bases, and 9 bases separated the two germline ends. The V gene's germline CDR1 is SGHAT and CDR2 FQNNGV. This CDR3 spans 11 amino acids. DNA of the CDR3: TGTGCCAGCAGCCGATCCCAGGAGCAGTACTTC. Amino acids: CASSRSQEQYF.

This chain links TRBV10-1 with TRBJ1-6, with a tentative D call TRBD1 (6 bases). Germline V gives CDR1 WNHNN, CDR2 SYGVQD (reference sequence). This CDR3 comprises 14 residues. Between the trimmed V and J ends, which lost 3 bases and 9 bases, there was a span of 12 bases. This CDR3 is CASSDVQGSSPLHF. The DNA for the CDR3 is TGCGCCAGCAGTGATGTGCAGGGGAGTTCACCCCTCCACTTT.

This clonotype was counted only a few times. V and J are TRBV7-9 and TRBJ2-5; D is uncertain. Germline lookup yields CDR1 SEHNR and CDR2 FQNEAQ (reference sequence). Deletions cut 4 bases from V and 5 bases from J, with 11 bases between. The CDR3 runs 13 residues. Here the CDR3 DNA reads TGTGCCAGCAGCTCGGTCCCGAGGGAGACCCAGTACTTC. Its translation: CASSSVPRETQYF.